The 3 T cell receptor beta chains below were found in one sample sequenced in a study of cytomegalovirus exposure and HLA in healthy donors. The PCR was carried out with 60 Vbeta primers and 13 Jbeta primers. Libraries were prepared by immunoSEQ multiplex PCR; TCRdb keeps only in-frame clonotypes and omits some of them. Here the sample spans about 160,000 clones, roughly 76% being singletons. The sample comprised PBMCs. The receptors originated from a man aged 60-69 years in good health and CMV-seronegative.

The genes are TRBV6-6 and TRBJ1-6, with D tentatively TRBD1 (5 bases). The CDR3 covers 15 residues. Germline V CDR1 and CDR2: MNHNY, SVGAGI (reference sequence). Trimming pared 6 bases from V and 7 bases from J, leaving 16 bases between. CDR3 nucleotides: TGTGCCAGCAGCCACGGGGAGGGGTTGAATTCACCCCTCCACTTT. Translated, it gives CASSHGEGLNSPLHF.

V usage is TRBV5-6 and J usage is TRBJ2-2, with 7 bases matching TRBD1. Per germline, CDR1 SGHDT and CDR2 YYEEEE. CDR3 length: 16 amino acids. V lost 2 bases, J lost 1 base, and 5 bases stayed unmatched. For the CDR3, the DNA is TGTGCCAGCAGCTTTACCCGGACAGGGAACACCGGGGAGCTGTTTTTT. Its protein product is CASSFTRTGNTGELFF.

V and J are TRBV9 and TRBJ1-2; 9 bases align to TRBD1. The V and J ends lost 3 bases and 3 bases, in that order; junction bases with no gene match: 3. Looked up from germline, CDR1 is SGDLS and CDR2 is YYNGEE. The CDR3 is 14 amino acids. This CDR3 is CASSAGQGDYGYTF. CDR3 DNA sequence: TGTGCCAGCAGCGCGGGACAGGGAGACTATGGCTACACCTTC. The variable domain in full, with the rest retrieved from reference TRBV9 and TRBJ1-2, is DSGVTQTPKHLITATGQRVTLRCSPRSGDLSVYWYQQSLDQGLQFLIQYYNGEERAKGNILERFSAQQFPDLHSELNLSSLELGDSALYFCASSAGQGDYGYTFGSGTRLTVV.